This TCR beta chain was sequenced during a study of T-cell reconstitution after alpha-beta-depleted transplantation in children. Germline V lookup: CDR1 SEHNR, CDR2 FQNEAQ (reference sequence). V lost 5 bases to trimming and J lost 6 bases, with 8 bases between them. The CDR3 extends over 12 amino acids. The library targeted TCRbeta and was prepared with unique molecular identifiers. TCRdb processed the PCR reads anew with MiXCR; each CDR3 protein has one entry. The sample records over 7,500 distinct CDR3 sequences, approximately 15% being singletons. Specimen: PBMCs, mostly from graft donor cells, collected 60 days after TCRalphabeta/CD19-depleted stem cell transplant. This receptor was identified in a male patient younger than 18 who had a stem cell transplant for acute lymphoblastic leukemia, so the T cells may come from the graft donor. The chain combines TRBV7-9 with TRBJ1-5; D gene unclear. The CDR3 DNA sequence: TGTGCCAGCAGCGCGGCTCTTCAGCCCCAGCATTTT. Its translation is CASSAALQPQHF.